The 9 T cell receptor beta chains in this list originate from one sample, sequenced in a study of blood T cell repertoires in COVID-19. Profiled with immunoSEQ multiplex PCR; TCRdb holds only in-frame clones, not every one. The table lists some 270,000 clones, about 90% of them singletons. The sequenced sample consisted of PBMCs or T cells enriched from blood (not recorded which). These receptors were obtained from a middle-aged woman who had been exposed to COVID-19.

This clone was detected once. The CDR3 sequence is CASLYGNQPQHF. CDR3 nucleotides: TGTGCCAGCTTATATGGCAATCAGCCCCAGCATTTT. The chain has TRBV6-5 and TRBJ1-5; D ambiguous. Germline CDR1 reads MNHEY; CDR2 reads SVGAGI. V lost 8 bases and J lost 2, with 7 bases in between. This CDR3 has 12 amino acids.

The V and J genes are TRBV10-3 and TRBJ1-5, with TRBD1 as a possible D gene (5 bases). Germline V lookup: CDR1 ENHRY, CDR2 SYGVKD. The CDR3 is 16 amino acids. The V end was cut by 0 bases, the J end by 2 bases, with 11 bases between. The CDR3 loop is CAISESGQGGNQPQHF. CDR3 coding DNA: TGTGCCATCAGTGAGTCTGGTCAGGGCGGCAATCAGCCCCAGCATTTT.

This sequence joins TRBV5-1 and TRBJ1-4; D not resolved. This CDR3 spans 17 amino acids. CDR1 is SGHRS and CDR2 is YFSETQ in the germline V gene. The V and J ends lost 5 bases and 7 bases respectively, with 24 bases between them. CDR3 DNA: TGCGCCAGCAGTCCCCGACCGCCGGGAGGCGGTGGTGAAAAACTGTTTTTT. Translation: CASSPRPPGGGGEKLFF.

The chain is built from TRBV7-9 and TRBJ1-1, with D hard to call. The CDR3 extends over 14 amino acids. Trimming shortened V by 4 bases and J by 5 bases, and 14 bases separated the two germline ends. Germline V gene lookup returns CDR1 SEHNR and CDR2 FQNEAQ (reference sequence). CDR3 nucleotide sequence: TGTGCCAGCAGCTCTCTATGGGGAGGGACTGAAGCTTTCTTT. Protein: CASSSLWGGTEAFF.

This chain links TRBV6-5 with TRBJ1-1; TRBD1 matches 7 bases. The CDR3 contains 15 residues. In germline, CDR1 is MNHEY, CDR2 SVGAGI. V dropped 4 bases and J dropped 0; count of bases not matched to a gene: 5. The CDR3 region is CASSLQGFMNTEAFF. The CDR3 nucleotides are TGTGCCAGCAGTTTACAGGGGTTCATGAACACTGAAGCTTTCTTT.

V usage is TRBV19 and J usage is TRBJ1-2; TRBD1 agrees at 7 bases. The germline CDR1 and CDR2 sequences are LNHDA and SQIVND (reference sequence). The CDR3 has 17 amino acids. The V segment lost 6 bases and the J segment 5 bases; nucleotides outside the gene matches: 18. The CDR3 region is CASSLPTETGVWYGYTF. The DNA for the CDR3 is TGTGCCAGTAGCCTGCCTACGGAAACAGGGGTTTGGTATGGCTACACCTTC.

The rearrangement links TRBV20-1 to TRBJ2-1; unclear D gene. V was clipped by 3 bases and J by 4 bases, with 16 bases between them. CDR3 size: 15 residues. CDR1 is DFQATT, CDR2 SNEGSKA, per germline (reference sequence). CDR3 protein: CSASGTIDGYNEQFF. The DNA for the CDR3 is TGCAGTGCTAGTGGTACTATTGACGGATACAATGAGCAGTTCTTC.

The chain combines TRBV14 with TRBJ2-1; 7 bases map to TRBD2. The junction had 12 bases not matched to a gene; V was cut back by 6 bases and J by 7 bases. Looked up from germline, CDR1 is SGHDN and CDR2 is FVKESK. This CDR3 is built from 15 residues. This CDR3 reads CASRKVAGVQNEQFF. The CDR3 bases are TGTGCCAGCAGGAAAGTGGCGGGAGTGCAAAATGAGCAGTTCTTC.

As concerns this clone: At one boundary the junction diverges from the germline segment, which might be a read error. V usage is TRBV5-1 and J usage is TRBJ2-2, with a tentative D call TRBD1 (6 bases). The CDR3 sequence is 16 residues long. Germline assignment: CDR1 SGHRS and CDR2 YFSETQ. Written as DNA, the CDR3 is TGTGCCAGCACCCTTCCAGACAGGCTAAACACCGGGGAGCTGTTTTTT. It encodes CASTLPDRLNTGELFF. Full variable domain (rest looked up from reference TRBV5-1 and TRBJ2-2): KAGVTQTPRYLIKTRGQQVTLSCSPISGHRSVSWYQQTPGQGLQFLFEYFSETQRNKGNFPGRFSGRQFSNSRSEMNVSTLELGDSALYLCASTLPDRLNTGELFFGEGSRLTVL.